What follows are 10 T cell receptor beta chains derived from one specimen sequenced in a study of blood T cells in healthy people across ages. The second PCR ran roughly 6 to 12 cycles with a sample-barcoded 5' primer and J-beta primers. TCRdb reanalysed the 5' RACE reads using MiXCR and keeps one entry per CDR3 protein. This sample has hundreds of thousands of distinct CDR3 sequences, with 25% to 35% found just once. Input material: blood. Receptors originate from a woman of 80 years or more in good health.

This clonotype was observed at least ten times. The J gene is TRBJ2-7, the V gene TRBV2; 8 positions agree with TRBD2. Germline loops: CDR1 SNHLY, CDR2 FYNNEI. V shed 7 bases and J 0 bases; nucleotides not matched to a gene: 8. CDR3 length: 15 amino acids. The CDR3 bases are TGTGCCAGCAAAGAGCGGGGGCTAAGCTCCTACGAGCAGTACTTC. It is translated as CASKERGLSSYEQYF.

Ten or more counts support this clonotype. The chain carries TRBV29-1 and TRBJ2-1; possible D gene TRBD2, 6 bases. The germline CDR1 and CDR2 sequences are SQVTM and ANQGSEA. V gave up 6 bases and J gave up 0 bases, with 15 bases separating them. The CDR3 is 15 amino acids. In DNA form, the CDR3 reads TGCAGCGTGGGGAGGTCGTCCAGCTCCTACAATGAGCAGTTCTTC. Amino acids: CSVGRSSSSYNEQFF.

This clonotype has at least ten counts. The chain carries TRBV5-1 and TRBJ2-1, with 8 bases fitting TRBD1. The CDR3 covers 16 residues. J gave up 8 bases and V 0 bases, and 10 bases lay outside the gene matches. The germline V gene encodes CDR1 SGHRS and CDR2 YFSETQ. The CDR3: CASSLEGDRIFDEQFF. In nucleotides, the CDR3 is TGCGCCAGCAGCTTGGAAGGGGACAGGATTTTCGATGAGCAGTTCTTC.

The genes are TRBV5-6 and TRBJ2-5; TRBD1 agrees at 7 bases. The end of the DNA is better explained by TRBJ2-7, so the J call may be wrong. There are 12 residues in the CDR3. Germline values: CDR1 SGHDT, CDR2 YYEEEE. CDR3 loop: CASNDRDYEQYF. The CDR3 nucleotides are TGTGCCAGCAACGACAGGGACTACGAGCAGTACTTC.

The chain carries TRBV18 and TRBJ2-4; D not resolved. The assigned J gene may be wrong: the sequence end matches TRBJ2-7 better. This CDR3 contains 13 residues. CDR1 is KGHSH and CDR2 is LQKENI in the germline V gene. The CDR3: CASSRSPLYEQYF. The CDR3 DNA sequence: TGTGCCAGCTCTCGGTCACCCCTCTACGAGCAGTACTTC.

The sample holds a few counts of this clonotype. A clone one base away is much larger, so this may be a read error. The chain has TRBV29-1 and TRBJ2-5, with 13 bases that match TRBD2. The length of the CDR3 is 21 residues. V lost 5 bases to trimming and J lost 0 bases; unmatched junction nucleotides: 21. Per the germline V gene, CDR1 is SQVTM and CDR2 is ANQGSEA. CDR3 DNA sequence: TGCAGCGTTAATTTCCCCCCAGCTCGACTAGCGGGGGGCCAGTACCAAGAGACCCAGTACTTC. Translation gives CSVNFPPARLAGGQYQETQYF.

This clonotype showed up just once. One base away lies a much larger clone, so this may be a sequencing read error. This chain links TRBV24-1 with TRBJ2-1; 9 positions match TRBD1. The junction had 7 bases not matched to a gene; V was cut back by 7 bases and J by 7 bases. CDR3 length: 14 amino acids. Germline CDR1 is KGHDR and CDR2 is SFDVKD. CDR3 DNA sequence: TGTGCCACCAGGGCGGGGACAGGGAAGAATGAGCAGTTCTTC. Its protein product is CATRAGTGKNEQFF.

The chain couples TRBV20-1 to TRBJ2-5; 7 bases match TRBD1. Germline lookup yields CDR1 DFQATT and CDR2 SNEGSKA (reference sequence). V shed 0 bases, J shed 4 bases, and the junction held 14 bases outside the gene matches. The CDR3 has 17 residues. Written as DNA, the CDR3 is TGCAGTGCTAGAGATCTTGTCCGGACAGGACACCGAGAGACCCAGTACTTC. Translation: CSARDLVRTGHRETQYF.

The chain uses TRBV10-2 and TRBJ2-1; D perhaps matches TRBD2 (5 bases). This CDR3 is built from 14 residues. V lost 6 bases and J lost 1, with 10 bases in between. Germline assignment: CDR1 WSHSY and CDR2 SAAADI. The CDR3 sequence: CASRLLASYNEQFF. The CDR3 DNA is TGCGCCAGCAGGCTCCTAGCATCCTACAATGAGCAGTTCTTC.

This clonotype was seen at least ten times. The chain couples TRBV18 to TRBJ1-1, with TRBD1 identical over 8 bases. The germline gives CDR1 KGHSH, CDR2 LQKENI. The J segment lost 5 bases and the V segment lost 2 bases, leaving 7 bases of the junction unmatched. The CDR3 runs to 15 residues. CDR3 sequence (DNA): TGTGCCAGCTCACCAGGAACAGGGGGGGAGACTGAAGCTTTCTTT. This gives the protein CASSPGTGGETEAFF.